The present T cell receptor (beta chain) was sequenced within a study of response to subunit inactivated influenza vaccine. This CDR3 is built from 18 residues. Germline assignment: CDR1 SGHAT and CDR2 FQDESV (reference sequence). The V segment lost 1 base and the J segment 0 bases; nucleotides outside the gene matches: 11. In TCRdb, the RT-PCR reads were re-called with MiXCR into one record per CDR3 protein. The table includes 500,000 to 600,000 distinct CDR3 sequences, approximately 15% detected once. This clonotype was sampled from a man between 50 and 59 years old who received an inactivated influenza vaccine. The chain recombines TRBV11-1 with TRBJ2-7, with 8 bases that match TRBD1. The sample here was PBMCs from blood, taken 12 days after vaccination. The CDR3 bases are TGTGCCAGCAGCTTAGGCTATGGACAGGGCTACACCTCCTACGAGCAGTACTTC. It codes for CASSLGYGQGYTSYEQYF.